This record covers a single T cell receptor (delta chain). This may be a read error: a much more frequent sequence differs by one nucleotide. CDR1 and CDR2 (germline): TSWWSYY, QGS. V gave up 5 bases and J gave up 1 base; unmatched junction bases: 26. The CDR3 runs 23 residues. The data are from a study of gamma-delta T cells after stem cell transplantation. With CATT, TCRdb re-called clones from the RT-PCR reads. The sample consists of some 1,300 delta-chain clones, roughly 5.2% of them appearing once. The chain couples TRDV1 to TRDJ1; 12 nucleotides align to TRDD3. The sequencing input was gamma-delta T cells. The receptor's source is a human donor. It is not recorded whose cells these are; they may come from a transplant donor. Written as DNA, the CDR3 is TGTGCTCTTGGGTTTAGCCCCGGGGGGGCCGAATGCTGGGGGATACGAGGCACCGATAAACTCATCTTT. It is translated as CALGFSPGGAECWGIRGTDKLIF.